The 3 T cell receptor beta chains in this list originate from one sample, sequenced in a study of PD-L1 blockade in urothelial cancer listed by TCRdb under 2017. Library preparation used the immunoSEQ multiplex PCR assay. The clones in this table, taken by TCRdb from immuneACCESS, are in-frame only. Not every clone is retained; where verified, under half of the shortfall comes from an unresolved V gene, and the cause of the rest is unknown. The sample table lists tens of thousands of clones, roughly four fifths of them with a count of one. Jointly, the top ten make up roughly 1.6% of the sample. In the paper's terms, the time point label means: pretreatment peripheral blood. Here the sequenced sample was PBMCs, taken around atezolizumab (anti-PD-L1) treatment. The receptors stem from a man aged 65 to 79 with urothelial cancer.

V and J are TRBV5-5 and TRBJ2-3; the match to TRBD2 covers 10 bases. The CDR3 runs to 16 residues. Germline trimming cut 0 bases from V and 6 bases from J; bases unmatched to any gene: 7. Germline lookup yields CDR1 SGHKS and CDR2 YYEKEE (reference sequence). CDR3 bases: TGTGCCAGCAGCTTGGACCTAGCGGGAGAATCCGATACGCAGTATTTT. Translating gives CASSLDLAGESDTQYF.

V gene TRBV19 combines with J gene TRBJ1-5; 7 nucleotides line up with TRBD1. From germline, CDR1 is LNHDA and CDR2 SQIVND (reference sequence). The CDR3 spans 15 residues. V lost 3 bases, J lost 3 bases, and 5 bases stayed unmatched. CDR3 amino acids: CASSMAGGFNQPQHF. The CDR3 DNA reads TGTGCCAGTAGTATGGCAGGGGGATTCAATCAGCCCCAGCATTTT.

This clone was detected only a few times. The V gene is TRBV5-4, the J gene TRBJ2-3; 9 bases agree with TRBD2. The length of the CDR3 is 15 residues. J lost 8 bases, V lost 4 bases, and 11 bases had no gene match. Germline assignment: CDR1 SGHNT and CDR2 YYREEE (reference sequence). The CDR3 protein is CASSHPSAGGGTQYF. CDR3 nucleotides: TGTGCCAGCAGCCACCCGAGTGCGGGAGGGGGTACGCAGTATTTT.